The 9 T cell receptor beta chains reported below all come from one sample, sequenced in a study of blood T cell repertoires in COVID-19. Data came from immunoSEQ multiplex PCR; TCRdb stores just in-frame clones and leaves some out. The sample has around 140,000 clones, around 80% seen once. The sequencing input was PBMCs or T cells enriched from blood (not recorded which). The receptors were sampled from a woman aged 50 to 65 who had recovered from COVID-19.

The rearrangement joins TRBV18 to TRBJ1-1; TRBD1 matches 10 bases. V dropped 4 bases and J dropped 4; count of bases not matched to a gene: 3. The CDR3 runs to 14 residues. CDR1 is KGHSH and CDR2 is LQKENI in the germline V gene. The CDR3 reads CASSLRTGGTEAFF. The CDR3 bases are TGTGCCAGCTCACTGAGGACAGGGGGCACTGAAGCTTTCTTT.

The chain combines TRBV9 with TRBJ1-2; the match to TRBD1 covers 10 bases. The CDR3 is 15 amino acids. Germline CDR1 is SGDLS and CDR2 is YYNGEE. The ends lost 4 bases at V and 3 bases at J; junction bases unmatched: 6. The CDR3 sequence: CASSPQGQGDYGYTF. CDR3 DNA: TGTGCCAGCAGCCCACAAGGACAGGGGGACTATGGCTACACCTTC. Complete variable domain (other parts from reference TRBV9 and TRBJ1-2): DSGVTQTPKHLITATGQRVTLRCSPRSGDLSVYWYQQSLDQGLQFLIQYYNGEERAKGNILERFSAQQFPDLHSELNLSSLELGDSALYFCASSPQGQGDYGYTFGSGTRLTVV.

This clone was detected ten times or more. The CDR3 protein is CAITSGFSGANVLTF. CDR3 coding DNA: TGTGCCATCACTAGCGGGTTCTCTGGGGCCAACGTCCTGACTTTC. V is TRBV10-3 and J is TRBJ2-6, with 8 bases matching TRBD2. Germline CDR1 ENHRY, CDR2 SYGVKD. Trimming took 7 bases from V and 0 from J; bases not matched to a gene: 2. The CDR3 totals 15 residues.

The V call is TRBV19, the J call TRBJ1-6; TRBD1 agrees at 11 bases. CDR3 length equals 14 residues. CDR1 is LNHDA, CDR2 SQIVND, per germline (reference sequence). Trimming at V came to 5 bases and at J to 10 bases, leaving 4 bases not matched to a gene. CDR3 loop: CASSADRGLSPLHF. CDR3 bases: TGTGCCAGTAGTGCGGACAGGGGGCTCTCACCCCTCCACTTT.

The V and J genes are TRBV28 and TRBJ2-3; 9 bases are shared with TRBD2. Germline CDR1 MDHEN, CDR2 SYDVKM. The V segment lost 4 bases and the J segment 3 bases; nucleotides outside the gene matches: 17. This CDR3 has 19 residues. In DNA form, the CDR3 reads TGTGCCAGCAGTTCATATTGGGCCACCCGCGGGGGGGCGACAGATACGCAGTATTTT. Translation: CASSSYWATRGGATDTQYF. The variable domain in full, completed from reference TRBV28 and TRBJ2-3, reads DVKVTQSSRYLVKRTGEKVFLECVQDMDHENMFWYRQDPGLGLRLIYFSYDVKMKEKGDIPEGYSVSREKKERFSLILESASTNQTSMYLCASSSYWATRGGATDTQYFGPGTRLTVL.

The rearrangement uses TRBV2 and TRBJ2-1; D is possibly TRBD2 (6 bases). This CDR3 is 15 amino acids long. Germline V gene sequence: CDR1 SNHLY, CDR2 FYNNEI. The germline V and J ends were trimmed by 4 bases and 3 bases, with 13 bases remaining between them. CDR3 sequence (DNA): TGTGCCAGCAGTGCTGCGGGGCAGGGCTACAATGAGCAGTTCTTC. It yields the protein CASSAAGQGYNEQFF.

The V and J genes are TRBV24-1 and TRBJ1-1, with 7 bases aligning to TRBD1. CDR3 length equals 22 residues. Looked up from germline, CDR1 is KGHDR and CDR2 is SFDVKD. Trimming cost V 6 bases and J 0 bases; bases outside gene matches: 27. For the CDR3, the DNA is TGTGCCACCAGTTTAAAACGGCCAACACAGGGGCGCGGGGATAATCTGAACACTGAAGCTTTCTTT. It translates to CATSLKRPTQGRGDNLNTEAFF.

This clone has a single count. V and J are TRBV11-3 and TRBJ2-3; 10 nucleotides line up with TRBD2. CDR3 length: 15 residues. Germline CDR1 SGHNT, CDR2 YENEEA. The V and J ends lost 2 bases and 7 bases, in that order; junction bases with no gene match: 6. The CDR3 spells CASSLLAGVGNTQYF. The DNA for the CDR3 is TGTGCCAGCAGCTTACTAGCGGGGGTCGGGAATACGCAGTATTTT.

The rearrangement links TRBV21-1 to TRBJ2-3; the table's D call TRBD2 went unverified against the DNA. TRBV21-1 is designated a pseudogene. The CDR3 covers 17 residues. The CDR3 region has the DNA TGTGCCAGCAGCAAAGCCCAGCGGGGGGGAGGCACAGATACGCAGTATTTT. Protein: CASSKAQRGGGTDTQYF.